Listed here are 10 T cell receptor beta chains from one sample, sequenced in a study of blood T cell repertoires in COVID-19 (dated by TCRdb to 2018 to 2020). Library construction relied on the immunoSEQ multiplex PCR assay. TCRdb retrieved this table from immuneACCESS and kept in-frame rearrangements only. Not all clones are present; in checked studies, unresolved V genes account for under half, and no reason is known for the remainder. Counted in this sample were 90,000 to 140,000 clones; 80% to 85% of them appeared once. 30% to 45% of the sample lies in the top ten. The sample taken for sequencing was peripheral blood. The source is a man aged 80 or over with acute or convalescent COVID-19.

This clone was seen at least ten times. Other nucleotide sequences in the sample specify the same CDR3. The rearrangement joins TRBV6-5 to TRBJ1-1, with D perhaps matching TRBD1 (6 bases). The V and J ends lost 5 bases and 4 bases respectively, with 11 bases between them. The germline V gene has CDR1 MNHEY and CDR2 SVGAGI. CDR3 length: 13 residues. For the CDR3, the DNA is TGTGCCAGCAGTCCGCGGGGGGCCACTGAAGCTTTCTTT. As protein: CASSPRGATEAFF.

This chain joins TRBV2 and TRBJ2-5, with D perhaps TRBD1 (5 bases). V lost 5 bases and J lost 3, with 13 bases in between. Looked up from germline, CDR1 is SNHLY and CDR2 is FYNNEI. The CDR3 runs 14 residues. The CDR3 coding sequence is TGTGCCAGCAGTCTCCAGGGTCCCGAAGAGACCCAGTACTTC. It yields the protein CASSLQGPEETQYF.

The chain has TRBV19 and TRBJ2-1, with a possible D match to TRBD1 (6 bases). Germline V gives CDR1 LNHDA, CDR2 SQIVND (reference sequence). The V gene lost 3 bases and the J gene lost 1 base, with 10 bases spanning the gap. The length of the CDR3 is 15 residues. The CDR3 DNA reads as TGTGCCAGTAGTATTAATGGACAGTCCTACAATGAGCAGTTCTTC. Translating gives CASSINGQSYNEQFF. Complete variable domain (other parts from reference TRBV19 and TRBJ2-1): DGGITQSPKYLFRKEGQNVTLSCEQNLNHDAMYWYRQDPGQGLRLIYYSQIVNDFQKGDIAEGYSVSREKKESFPLTVTSAQKNPTAFYLCASSINGQSYNEQFFGPGTRLTVL.

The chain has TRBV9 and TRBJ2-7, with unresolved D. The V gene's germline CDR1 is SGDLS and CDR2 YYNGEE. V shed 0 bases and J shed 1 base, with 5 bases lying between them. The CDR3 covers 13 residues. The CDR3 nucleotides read TGTGCCAGCAGCGTAGGGGCGTCCTACGAGCAGTACTTC. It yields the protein CASSVGASYEQYF.

The CDR3 DNA sequence: TGTGCCAGCAGCTTAGTTGGGGGGACAGATACGCAGTATTTT. This encodes CASSLVGGTDTQYF. The V and J genes are TRBV11-3 and TRBJ2-3, with D perhaps matching TRBD2 (6 bases). The V gene's germline CDR1 is SGHNT and CDR2 YENEEA. Trimming took off 1 base at V and 3 bases at J, with 8 bases between the two ends. CDR3 length equals 14 residues.

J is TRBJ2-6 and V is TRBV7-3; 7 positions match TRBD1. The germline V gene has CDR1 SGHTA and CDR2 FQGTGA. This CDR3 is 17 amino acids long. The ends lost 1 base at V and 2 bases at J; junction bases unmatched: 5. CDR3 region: CASSLSQGVPGANVLTF. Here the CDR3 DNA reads TGTGCCAGCAGCTTAAGTCAGGGGGTGCCTGGGGCCAACGTCCTGACTTTC.

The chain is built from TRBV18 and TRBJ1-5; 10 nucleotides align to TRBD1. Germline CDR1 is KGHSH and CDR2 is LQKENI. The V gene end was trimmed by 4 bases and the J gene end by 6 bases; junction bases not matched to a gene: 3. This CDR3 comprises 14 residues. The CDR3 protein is CASSRDRGGQPQHF. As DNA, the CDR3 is TGTGCCAGCTCACGGGACAGGGGTGGTCAGCCCCAGCATTTT.

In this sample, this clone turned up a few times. The CDR3, as DNA: TGTGCCAGTAGGGACAGGTTCTCCTACGAGCAGTACTTC. Amino acid sequence: CASRDRFSYEQYF. This chain connects TRBV19 to TRBJ2-7; 7 bases are shared with TRBD1. This CDR3 is 13 amino acids long. Germline loops: CDR1 LNHDA, CDR2 SQIVND (reference sequence). J lost 0 bases, V lost 6 bases, and 2 bases had no gene match.

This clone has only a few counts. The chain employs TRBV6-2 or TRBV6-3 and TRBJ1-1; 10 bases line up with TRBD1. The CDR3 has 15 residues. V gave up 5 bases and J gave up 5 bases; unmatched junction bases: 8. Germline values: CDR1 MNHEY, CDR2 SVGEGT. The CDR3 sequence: CASSTPGQGRTEAFF. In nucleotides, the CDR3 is TGTGCCAGCAGTACTCCGGGACAGGGGAGGACTGAAGCTTTCTTT.

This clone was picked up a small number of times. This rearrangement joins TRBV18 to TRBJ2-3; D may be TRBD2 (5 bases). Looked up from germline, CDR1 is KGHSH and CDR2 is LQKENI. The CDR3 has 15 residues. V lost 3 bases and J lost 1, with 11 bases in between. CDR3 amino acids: CASSPRYGGTDTQYF. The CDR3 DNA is TGTGCCAGCTCACCTAGGTACGGGGGCACAGATACGCAGTATTTT.